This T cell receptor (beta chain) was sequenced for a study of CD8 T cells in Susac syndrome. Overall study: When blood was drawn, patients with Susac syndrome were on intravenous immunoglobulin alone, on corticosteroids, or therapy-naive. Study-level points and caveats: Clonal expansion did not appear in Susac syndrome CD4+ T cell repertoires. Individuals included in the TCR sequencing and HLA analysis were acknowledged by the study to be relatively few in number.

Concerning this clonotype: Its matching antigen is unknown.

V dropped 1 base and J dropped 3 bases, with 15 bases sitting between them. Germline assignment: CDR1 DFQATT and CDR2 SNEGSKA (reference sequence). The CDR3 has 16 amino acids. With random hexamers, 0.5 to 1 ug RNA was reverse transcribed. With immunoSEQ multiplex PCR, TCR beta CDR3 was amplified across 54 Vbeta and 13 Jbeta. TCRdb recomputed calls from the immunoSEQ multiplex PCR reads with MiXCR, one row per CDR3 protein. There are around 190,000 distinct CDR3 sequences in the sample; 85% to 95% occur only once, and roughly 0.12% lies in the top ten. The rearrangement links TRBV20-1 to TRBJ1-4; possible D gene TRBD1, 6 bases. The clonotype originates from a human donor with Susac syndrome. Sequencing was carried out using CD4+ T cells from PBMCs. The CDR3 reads CSARGGRGGANEKLFF. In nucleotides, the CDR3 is TGCAGTGCTAGAGGGGGCAGGGGAGGGGCTAATGAAAAACTGTTTTTT.